Below, 11 T cell receptor beta chains from the same sample are listed, as sequenced in a study of response to subunit inactivated influenza vaccine. TCRdb re-analysed the RT-PCR reads in MiXCR, keeping a single row per CDR3 protein. Of 500,000 to 600,000 distinct CDR3 sequences detected, about 15% appear once; the ten largest clones hold 11%. Sequenced material: PBMCs from blood, taken roughly 12 days after vaccination. Receptors originate from a man over 45 who received an inactivated influenza vaccine.

There are a few counts of this clonotype. This rearrangement joins TRBV4-3 to TRBJ2-6, with D unclear. The length of the CDR3 is 15 residues. V was cut by 0 bases and J by 0 bases, with 3 bases left in between. Germline CDR1 is LGHNA and CDR2 is YSLEER. CDR3 sequence reads: CASSQEYSGANVLTF. In DNA, the CDR3 is TGCGCCAGCAGCCAAGAGTACTCTGGGGCCAACGTCCTGACTTTC.

Concerning this clonotype itself: A much bigger clone sits one base away, suggesting this may be a read error. V is TRBV20-1 and J is TRBJ2-7, with D uncertain. Trimming removed 0 bases from V and 3 bases from J, with 3 bases in between. Germline lookup yields CDR1 DFQATT and CDR2 SNEGSKA (reference sequence). This CDR3 spans 11 amino acids. Here the CDR3 reads CSARDLYEQYF. The CDR3 coding sequence is TGCAGTGCTAGAGATCTCTACGAGCAGTACTTC.

This clonotype has only a few counts. V gene TRBV6-2 or TRBV6-3 combines with J gene TRBJ2-5; 7 nucleotides match TRBD2. The germline CDR1 and CDR2 sequences are MNHEY and SVGEGT. CDR3 length equals 16 residues. J gave up 4 bases and V 2 bases, and 10 bases lay outside the gene matches. The CDR3, as DNA: TGTGCCAGCAGTTACCCTCCCTTGGGCGGGAGAGAGACCCAGTACTTC. It specifies CASSYPPLGGRETQYF.

Many counts were recorded for this clonotype. This chain joins TRBV28 and TRBJ2-7; tentative D call: TRBD1 (6 bases). The V gene's germline CDR1 is MDHEN and CDR2 SYDVKM. V shed 6 bases and J shed 4 bases, with 13 bases lying between them. The CDR3 sequence is 13 residues long. In DNA form, the CDR3 reads TGTGCCAGCAGCCAGGGGAATGAGTACGAGCAGTACTTC. This encodes CASSQGNEYEQYF.

This chain links TRBV12-3 or TRBV12-4 with TRBJ1-4; TRBD1 might be the D (6 bases). This CDR3 is 16 amino acids long. Trimming shortened V by 3 bases and J by 3 bases, and 14 bases separated the two germline ends. The CDR3 reads CASSLYREQANEKLFF. CDR3 sequence (DNA): TGTGCCAGCAGTTTGTACAGGGAGCAGGCTAATGAAAAACTGTTTTTT.

A few counts support this clonotype. This chain joins TRBV5-1 and TRBJ2-1; TRBD2 matches 15 bases. The CDR3 totals 15 residues. In germline, CDR1 is SGHRS, CDR2 YFSETQ. J lost 8 bases, V lost 4 bases, and 4 bases had no gene match. The CDR3 loop reads CASSGTSGRSDEQFF. The DNA of the CDR3 is TGCGCCAGCAGCGGGACTAGCGGGAGGTCGGATGAGCAGTTCTTC.

This clonotype was observed a handful of times. The rearrangement links TRBV6-1 to TRBJ2-5, with D perhaps TRBD2 (6 bases). The CDR3 runs to 15 residues. Germline CDR1 and CDR2: MNHNS and SASEGT. Trimming pared 7 bases from V and 5 bases from J, leaving 20 bases between. The CDR3 sequence is CASIGRLVGVETQYF. CDR3 nucleotides: TGTGCCAGCATAGGGAGACTAGTTGGTGTCGAGACCCAGTACTTC.

Only a few counts were recorded for this clonotype. J is TRBJ2-3 and V is TRBV20-1; D perhaps matches TRBD2 (6 bases). The CDR3 length is 15 residues. Trimming shortened V by 1 base and J by 2 bases, and 13 bases separated the two germline ends. Germline V lookup: CDR1 DFQATT, CDR2 SNEGSKA (reference sequence). Here the CDR3 reads CSARAPTRATDTQYF. The CDR3 DNA reads as TGCAGTGCTAGAGCCCCGACTAGGGCCACAGATACGCAGTATTTT.

This rearrangement joins TRBV7-2 to TRBJ2-5; no clear D gene. The V gene lost 2 bases and the J gene lost 0 bases, with 10 bases spanning the gap. The CDR3 consists of 15 residues. Germline values: CDR1 SGHTA, CDR2 FQGNSA. Written as DNA, the CDR3 is TGTGCCAGCAGCTTACCGACTTGGTACCAAGAGACCCAGTACTTC. As protein: CASSLPTWYQETQYF.

This chain links TRBV6-5 with TRBJ2-3; possible D gene TRBD2, 5 bases. The CDR3 length is 15 residues. The germline V gene encodes CDR1 MNHEY and CDR2 SVGAGI. Trimming pared 0 bases from V and 4 bases from J, leaving 11 bases between. The CDR3 region has the DNA TGTGCCAGCAGTTACTCGAGTCTGAGGGCAGATACGCAGTATTTT. It yields the protein CASSYSSLRADTQYF.

This clonotype was counted a few times. V usage is TRBV4-1 and J usage is TRBJ2-7, with D perhaps assigned TRBD1 or TRBD2 (6 bases each). Germline CDR1 is MGHRA and CDR2 is YSYEKL. The CDR3 is made up of 15 amino acids. V lost 2 bases, J lost 2 bases, and 13 bases lay in between. The CDR3 loop is CASSQPMRDTYEQYF. DNA for the CDR3: TGCGCCAGCAGCCAACCTATGCGGGACACCTACGAGCAGTACTTC.